A selection of T cell receptor beta chains follows, all from one sample in a study of blood T cell repertoires in COVID-19. Some clones are missing from TCRdb's copy, which holds only in-frame ones; the method was immunoSEQ multiplex PCR. The sample contains around 100,000 clones, about 86% of which appear only once. Source material: peripheral blood. These receptor sequences come from a human donor in a cohort sampled during active COVID-19. Both conserved end residues are part of each CDR3. The order of the fields is clone size, V gene, J gene, D gene, CDR3 DNA, CDR3 protein. A D gene is named only where the DNA matches it firmly. Part of the rows lack a size; the others show once, few, many or a class for expanded clones.

once,TRBV28,TRBJ2-7,TRBD2,TGTGCCAGCAGCCTCAGCGGGGCCTCCTCCTACGAGCAGTACTTC,CASSLSGASSYEQYF
.,TRBV6-2/TRBV6-3,TRBJ1-6,TRBD1,TGTGCCAGCAGTTTTCCCGGGACAGGGAGCCCTTCACCCCTCCACTTT,CASSFPGTGSPSPLHF
.,TRBV10-1,TRBJ2-3,TRBD2,TGCGCCAGCAGTGATAGCGGGACCCTCACAGATACGCAGTATTTT,CASSDSGTLTDTQYF
.,TRBV9,TRBJ2-1,TRBD2,TGTGCCAGCAGCGTAGTAGCGGGGATCAACAATGAGCAGTTCTTC,CASSVVAGINNEQFF
.,TRBV27,TRBJ1-5,TRBD1,TGTGCCAGCAGTTTGGGTGGGACAGGGCCTGGGAGGCCCCAGCATTTT,CASSLGGTGPGRPQHF
.,TRBV23-1,TRBJ1-5,.,TGCGCCAGCAGTCCCCGACAGGGCAATCAGCCCCAGCATTTT,CASSPRQGNQPQHF
.,TRBV29-1,TRBJ2-3,.,TGCAGCGTTGTGTTACGGGACTATACGCAGTATTTT,CSVVLRDYTQYF
.,TRBV9,TRBJ1-6,TRBD1,TGTGCCAGCAGCGGGACAGGGCAGTATTCACCCCTCCACTTT,CASSGTGQYSPLHF
.,TRBV2,TRBJ1-3,TRBD1,TGTGCCAGCAGTGAGGACAGGCCCGCTGGAAACACCATATATTTT,CASSEDRPAGNTIYF
.,TRBV10-3,TRBJ1-1,.,TGTGCCATCAGTGATGTTGAGGTCATGAACACTGAAGCTTTCTTT,CAISDVEVMNTEAFF
.,TRBV19,TRBJ2-2,.,TGTGCCAGTAGTATAGGTCCAGGGCGTAACGGGGAGCTGTTTTTT,CASSIGPGRNGELFF
.,TRBV6-2/TRBV6-3,TRBJ2-3,TRBD2,TGTGCCAGCAGTTTTCGGGGGAGGGCCGAAGATACGCAGTATTTT,CASSFRGRAEDTQYF
.,TRBV5-6,TRBJ2-7,TRBD1,TGTGCCAGCAGCTGGGACAGGGCCTACGAGCAGTACTTC,CASSWDRAYEQYF
.,TRBV28,TRBJ2-7,.,TGTGCCATTGATAGGTCTAGTCGTAGCGAGCAGTACTTC,CAIDRSSRSEQYF
.,TRBV28,TRBJ1-3,.,TGTGCCAGCAGTTTACGGCAGGGGGGAAACACCATATATTTT,CASSLRQGGNTIYF
.,TRBV15,TRBJ1-2,TRBD1,TGTGCCACCAGCAACCCGACAGGGTATAACTATGGCTACACCTTC,CATSNPTGYNYGYTF
.,TRBV5-6,TRBJ2-3,.,TGTGCCAGCAGCCCGGTAGCGCGGCCCCCGGATACGCAGTATTTT,CASSPVARPPDTQYF
.,TRBV6-6,TRBJ1-6,TRBD1,TGTGCCAGCAGCCCTGGACAGGGTGATAATTCACCCCTCCACTTT,CASSPGQGDNSPLHF
once,TRBV19,TRBJ1-5,TRBD1,TGTGCCAGTAGTATAGCCCAGGGGGTAGTTCAGCCCCAGCATTTT,CASSIAQGVVQPQHF
.,TRBV27,TRBJ1-5,TRBD1,TGTGCCACCCTCTCGACAGGGGTAATTGATCAGCCCCAGCATTTT,CATLSTGVIDQPQHF
.,TRBV6-1,TRBJ1-1,TRBD1,TGTGCCAGCAGTGAAGTCCAGGGGGCTTCTGAAGCTTTCTTT,CASSEVQGASEAFF
.,TRBV5-4,TRBJ2-4,.,TGTGCCAGCAGCTTGGAGGGGTCCAAAAACATTCAGTACTTC,CASSLEGSKNIQYF
.,TRBV5-1,TRBJ2-3,TRBD2,TGCGCCAGCAGCTTGACTAGCGGTGTTCAAGGGGGTACGCAGTATTTT,CASSLTSGVQGGTQYF